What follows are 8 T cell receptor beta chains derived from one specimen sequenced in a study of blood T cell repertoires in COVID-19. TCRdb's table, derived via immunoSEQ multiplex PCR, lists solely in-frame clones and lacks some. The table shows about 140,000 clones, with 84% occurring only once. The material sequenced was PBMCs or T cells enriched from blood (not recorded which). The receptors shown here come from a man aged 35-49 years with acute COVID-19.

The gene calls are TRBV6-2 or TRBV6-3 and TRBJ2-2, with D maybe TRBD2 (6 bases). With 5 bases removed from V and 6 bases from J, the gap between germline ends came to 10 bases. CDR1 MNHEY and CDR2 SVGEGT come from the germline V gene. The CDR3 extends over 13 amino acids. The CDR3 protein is CASSVTRAGELFF. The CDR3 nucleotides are TGTGCCAGCAGTGTGACTAGGGCCGGGGAGCTGTTTTTT.

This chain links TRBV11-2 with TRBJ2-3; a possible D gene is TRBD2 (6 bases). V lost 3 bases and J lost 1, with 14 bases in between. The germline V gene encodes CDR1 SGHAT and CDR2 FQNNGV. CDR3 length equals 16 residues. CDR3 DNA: TGTGCCAGCAGCTTTGTTAGTAGCGGAGGCACAGATACGCAGTATTTT. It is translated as CASSFVSSGGTDTQYF.

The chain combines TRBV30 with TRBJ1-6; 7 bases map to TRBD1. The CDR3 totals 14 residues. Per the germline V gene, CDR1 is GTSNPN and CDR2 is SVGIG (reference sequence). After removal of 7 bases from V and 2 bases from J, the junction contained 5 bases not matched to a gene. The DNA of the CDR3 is TGTGCCTTGAGCAGGGGGACCTATAATTCACCCCTCCACTTT. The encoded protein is CALSRGTYNSPLHF.

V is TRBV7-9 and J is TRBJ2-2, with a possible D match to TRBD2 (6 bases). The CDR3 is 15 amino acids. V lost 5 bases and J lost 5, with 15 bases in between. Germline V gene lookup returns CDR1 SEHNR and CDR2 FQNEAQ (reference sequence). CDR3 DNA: TGTGCCAGCAGCCCGGGACTTCTTGCGACCGGGGAGCTGTTTTTT. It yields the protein CASSPGLLATGELFF.

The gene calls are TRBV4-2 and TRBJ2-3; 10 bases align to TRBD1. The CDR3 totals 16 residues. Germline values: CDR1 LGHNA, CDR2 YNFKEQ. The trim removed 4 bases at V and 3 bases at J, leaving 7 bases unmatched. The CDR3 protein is CASSLRDRGGTDTQYF. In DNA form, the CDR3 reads TGTGCCAGCAGCCTCCGGGACAGGGGTGGGACAGATACGCAGTATTTT.

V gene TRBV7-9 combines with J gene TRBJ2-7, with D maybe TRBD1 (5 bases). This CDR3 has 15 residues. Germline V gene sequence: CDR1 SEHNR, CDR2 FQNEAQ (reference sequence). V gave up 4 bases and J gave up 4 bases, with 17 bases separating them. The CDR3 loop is CASSSQGKSRYEQYF. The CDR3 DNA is TGTGCCAGCAGCTCCCAGGGAAAGAGTCGGTACGAGCAGTACTTC.

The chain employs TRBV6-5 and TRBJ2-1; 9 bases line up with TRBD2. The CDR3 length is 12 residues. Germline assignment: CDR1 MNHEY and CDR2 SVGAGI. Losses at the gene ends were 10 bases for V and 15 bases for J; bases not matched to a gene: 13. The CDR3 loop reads CATRLAARLPFF. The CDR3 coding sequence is TGTGCCACCAGACTAGCGGCGCGTCTGCCGTTCTTC.

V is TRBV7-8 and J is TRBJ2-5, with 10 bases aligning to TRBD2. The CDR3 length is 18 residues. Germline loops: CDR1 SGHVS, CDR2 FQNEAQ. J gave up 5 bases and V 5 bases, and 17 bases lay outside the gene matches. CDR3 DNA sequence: TGTGCCAGCAGCCCCAGGGTTACGAAGCGGGAGGGCCTGGAGACCCAGTACTTC. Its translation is CASSPRVTKREGLETQYF.